The 32 T cell receptor beta chains reported below all come from one sample, sequenced in a study of post-analysis software for immune sequencing data. Study conclusions and caveats: Compared with controls, patients had more of roughly five TRBV segments, including TRBV5-6, TRBV5-1 and TRBV20-1.

Unique molecular identifiers were present in the TCR beta cDNA libraries. MiXCR was run by TCRdb on the PCR reads, yielding one entry per CDR3 protein. Of hundreds of thousands of distinct CDR3 sequences in the sample, roughly 27% were seen once. For these receptors, no antigen is known. Sequencing was carried out using blood. These TCRs come from a girl between 5 and 17 years old with multiple sclerosis.

With respect to this clonotype: An end of the junction does not agree with germline; a read error may underlie this. This chain connects TRBV20-1 to TRBJ2-7; 9 bases map to TRBD2. Germline V gives CDR1 DFQATT, CDR2 SNEGSKA (reference sequence). The CDR3 runs 15 residues. The CDR3 nucleotides are TGCGGTGCGGCAGAGGTGACTAGCGGTAAATACGAGCAGTACTTC. Translation gives CGAAEVTSGKYEQYF.

The V call is TRBV9, the J call TRBJ2-1; D is perhaps TRBD1 (6 bases). CDR3 length equals 16 residues. The germline CDR1 and CDR2 sequences are SGDLS and YYNGEE. With 3 bases removed from V and 9 bases from J, the gap between germline ends came to 22 bases. CDR3 in DNA: TGTGCCAGCAGCGCTAATCGGCAAGGGGGTACCGCTGAGCAGTTCTTC. It is translated as CASSANRQGGTAEQFF.

This clonotype was recorded a few times. This sequence joins TRBV6-5 and TRBJ2-1; TRBD2 is a possible D gene (6 bases). The CDR3 covers 16 residues. CDR1 and CDR2 from the germline V gene are MNHEY and SVGAGI. Trimming stripped 6 bases from V and 0 bases from J, with 15 bases between. The CDR3 protein is CASRLLIGSSYNEQFF. In DNA, the CDR3 is TGTGCCAGCAGGCTTCTTATCGGGAGCTCCTACAATGAGCAGTTCTTC.

This clonotype has a handful of counts. The V and J genes are TRBV4-2 and TRBJ2-1, with 9 bases that match TRBD2. The CDR3 consists of 16 residues. V dropped 0 bases and J dropped 3; count of bases not matched to a gene: 3. CDR1 is LGHNA, CDR2 YNFKEQ, per germline. Here the CDR3 DNA reads TGTGCCAGCAGCCAAGAGGCGGGGGGGCGCTACAATGAGCAGTTCTTC. It codes for CASSQEAGGRYNEQFF.

This clonotype was observed a handful of times. V and J are TRBV20-1 and TRBJ2-5; D may be TRBD1 or TRBD2 (7 bases each). CDR3 length equals 13 residues. From germline, CDR1 is DFQATT and CDR2 SNEGSKA (reference sequence). V was cut by 5 bases and J by 5 bases, with 15 bases left in between. The CDR3 DNA reads TGCAGTGCTCCAGGGGGAGGGGGGGAGACCCAGTACTTC. Protein sequence: CSAPGGGGETQYF.

This clonotype was recorded a few times. The chain has TRBV20-1 and TRBJ1-6; 11 bases map to TRBD1. Looked up from germline, CDR1 is DFQATT and CDR2 is SNEGSKA (reference sequence). CDR3 length equals 16 residues. J gave up 8 bases and V 0 bases, and 6 bases lay outside the gene matches. CDR3 sequence reads: CSARELGQGEYSPLHF. CDR3 DNA: TGCAGTGCTAGAGAACTGGGACAGGGGGAATATTCACCCCTCCACTTT.

This rearrangement joins TRBV5-6 to TRBJ2-3, with TRBD2 identical over 11 bases. The CDR3 sequence is 17 residues long. V lost 5 bases to trimming and J lost 1 base; unmatched junction nucleotides: 9. The V gene's germline CDR1 is SGHDT and CDR2 YYEEEE. For the CDR3, the DNA is TGTGCCAGCAGGGGGACTAGCGGCCTCCCCGGCACAGATACGCAGTATTTT. Its translation: CASRGTSGLPGTDTQYF.

This clonotype was found a few times. V is TRBV11-3 and J is TRBJ2-3; perhaps TRBD2 as D (5 bases). Between the trimmed V and J ends, which lost 3 bases and 4 bases, there was a span of 11 bases. Per germline, CDR1 SGHNT and CDR2 YENEEA. CDR3 length: 14 residues. In DNA form, the CDR3 reads TGTGCCAGCAGCTTCACCCTAGCCCCAGATACGCAGTATTTT. It translates to CASSFTLAPDTQYF. Full variable domain (remainder filled in from reference TRBV11-3 and TRBJ2-3): EAGVVQSPRYKIIEKKQPVAFWCNPISGHNTLYWYLQNLGQGPELLIRYENEEAVDDSQLPKDRFSAERLKGVDSTLKIQPAELGDSAVYLCASSFTLAPDTQYFGPGTRLTVL.

There are a few counts of this clonotype. The J gene is TRBJ1-4, the V gene TRBV20-1; possible D gene TRBD1, 5 bases. V lost 5 bases and J 0 bases, leaving 13 bases between the germline ends. The CDR3 runs to 15 residues. Germline V gene lookup returns CDR1 DFQATT and CDR2 SNEGSKA (reference sequence). CDR3 region: CSARDLFATNEKLFF. CDR3 DNA sequence: TGCAGTGCTCGGGACCTCTTTGCAACTAATGAAAAACTGTTTTTT.

The CDR3 protein is CSARVSPHTDTQYF. The CDR3 coding sequence is TGCAGTGCTAGAGTTTCCCCTCACACAGATACGCAGTATTTT. The rearrangement links TRBV20-1 to TRBJ2-3; unclear D gene. Germline values: CDR1 DFQATT, CDR2 SNEGSKA (reference sequence). With 1 base removed from V and 2 bases from J, the gap between germline ends came to 10 bases. This CDR3 spans 14 amino acids.

The genes are TRBV15 and TRBJ1-2, with 7 positions matching TRBD1. With V trimmed by 3 bases and J by 4 bases, 17 bases remained unmatched. Germline V lookup: CDR1 LNHNV, CDR2 YYDKDF (reference sequence). CDR3 length: 18 amino acids. CDR3 in DNA: TGTGCCACCAGCAGCTCCGGACAGGCTCTGGGAAAGGGCTATGGCTACACCTTC. Amino acids: CATSSSGQALGKGYGYTF.

This clonotype occurred a few times. V and J are TRBV11-2 and TRBJ2-5; TRBD2 aligns across 8 bases. Germline lookup yields CDR1 SGHAT and CDR2 FQNNGV. J was trimmed by 10 bases and V by 0 bases; bases with no gene match: 16. This CDR3 is 17 amino acids long. The DNA for the CDR3 is TGTGCCAGCAGCTTAGACCGGGAAGCGGGGGCCCGGGGAGACCAGTACTTC. Its translation is CASSLDREAGARGDQYF.

The chain combines TRBV7-2 with TRBJ2-3; possibly TRBD2 for D (6 bases). V lost 5 bases and J lost 3, with 27 bases in between. The CDR3 consists of 19 residues. The germline CDR1 and CDR2 sequences are SGHTA and FQGNSA. The CDR3 nucleotides are TGTGCCAGCAGCGGGTTCGGTGGAGTTAGCGGTGGGGCGACAGATACGCAGTATTTT. As protein: CASSGFGGVSGGATDTQYF.

On this clonotype itself: The junction departs from germline at one end; a sequencing error may be responsible. V gene TRBV7-2 combines with J gene TRBJ2-3; D possibly corresponds to TRBD2 (5 bases). From germline, CDR1 is SGHTA and CDR2 FQGNSA. The CDR3 extends over 13 amino acids. In DNA form, the CDR3 reads TGCGCCAGCAGCTTTAGGAGCGGAGATACGCAGTATTTT. Amino acid sequence: CASSFRSGDTQYF.

This CDR3 reads CASSAGLRGYGYTF. The CDR3 DNA reads as TGTGCCAGCAGTGCAGGCCTAAGAGGGTATGGCTACACCTTC. J is TRBJ1-2 and V is TRBV28; D is ambiguous. The CDR3 covers 14 residues. V was cut by 5 bases and J by 5 bases, with 15 bases left in between. Looked up from germline, CDR1 is MDHEN and CDR2 is SYDVKM.

This clonotype was detected once. V gene TRBV27 combines with J gene TRBJ1-1; 8 bases are a match to TRBD1. Germline V gene sequence: CDR1 MNHEY, CDR2 SMNVEV (reference sequence). CDR3 length: 15 residues. The ends lost 3 bases at V and 3 bases at J; junction bases unmatched: 6. The CDR3 coding sequence is TGTGCCAGCAGTTTCCAGGCAGGGGGCCACACTGAAGCTTTCTTT. Protein: CASSFQAGGHTEAFF.

In this sample, this clonotype turned up a few times. The chain links TRBV12-3 or TRBV12-4 to TRBJ1-1; no clear D. Trimming removed 5 bases from V and 3 bases from J, with 1 base in between. This CDR3 spans 10 amino acids. CDR3 bases: TGTGCCAGCAGTGACACTGAAGCTTTCTTT. Translating gives CASSDTEAFF.

This clonotype was seen a few times. V is TRBV6-2 or TRBV6-3 and J is TRBJ2-1; D ambiguous. The CDR3 totals 14 residues. With 7 bases removed from V and 7 bases from J, the gap between germline ends came to 17 bases. CDR1 is MNHEY, CDR2 SVGEGT, per germline. CDR3 bases: TGTGCCAGCACGGGCCCAAGAAGGACGAATGAGCAGTTCTTC. This translates into CASTGPRRTNEQFF.

V usage is TRBV6-2 or TRBV6-3 and J usage is TRBJ2-7; D remains unclear. From germline, CDR1 is MNHEY and CDR2 SVGEGT. The CDR3 totals 16 residues. Trimming pared 2 bases from V and 3 bases from J, leaving 17 bases between. The CDR3: CASSYSAAANLYEQYF. In DNA, the CDR3 is TGTGCCAGCAGTTACAGCGCGGCAGCAAATCTCTACGAGCAGTACTTC.

This rearrangement joins TRBV7-2 to TRBJ2-7; D might be TRBD1 or TRBD2, each matching 6 bases. The V gene's germline CDR1 is SGHTA and CDR2 FQGNSA. The CDR3 runs to 14 residues. Trimming pared 5 bases from V and 3 bases from J, leaving 14 bases between. This CDR3 is CASSRRDTHYEQYF. Here the CDR3 DNA reads TGTGCCAGCAGCCGGAGGGACACCCACTACGAGCAGTACTTC.

The chain has TRBV27 and TRBJ2-7; D perhaps matches TRBD2 (5 bases). Germline V gene sequence: CDR1 MNHEY, CDR2 SMNVEV (reference sequence). The V gene lost 5 bases and the J gene lost 3 bases, with 17 bases spanning the gap. The CDR3 length is 15 residues. The CDR3 region is CASSQTGLKSYEQYF. The CDR3 region has the DNA TGTGCCAGCAGTCAAACCGGACTCAAGAGCTACGAGCAGTACTTC.

Concerning this clonotype: Mismatch with germline at one junction end may stem from a read error. This chain joins TRBV12-3 or TRBV12-4 and TRBJ1-5; 8 bases map to TRBD1. This CDR3 comprises 16 residues. The CDR3 bases are TGTGCCAGCAGGCCTCAGGGGGCCGGTAGCTATCAGCCCCAGCATTTT. Its protein product is CASRPQGAGSYQPQHF.

The chain recombines TRBV10-3 with TRBJ1-5; D is uncertain. CDR1 is ENHRY and CDR2 is SYGVKD in the germline V gene. Trimming pared 2 bases from V and 9 bases from J, leaving 11 bases between. The CDR3 runs 13 residues. The chain's CDR3 is CAISEGVLVPQHF. The CDR3 DNA reads TGTGCCATCAGTGAGGGAGTTCTGGTGCCCCAGCATTTT.

The chain has TRBV2 and TRBJ2-3; D may be TRBD1 (5 bases). This CDR3 comprises 17 residues. Trimming pared 2 bases from V and 4 bases from J, leaving 19 bases between. Per the germline V gene, CDR1 is SNHLY and CDR2 is FYNNEI. The CDR3 sequence is CASSELSDGRGADTQYF. Here the CDR3 DNA reads TGTGCCAGCAGTGAATTATCAGACGGAAGGGGCGCAGATACGCAGTATTTT.

This rearrangement joins TRBV27 to TRBJ2-1, with D maybe TRBD2 (6 bases). Germline CDR1 MNHEY, CDR2 SMNVEV (reference sequence). The CDR3 sequence is 16 residues long. Trimming shortened V by 6 bases and J by 7 bases, and 22 bases separated the two germline ends. CDR3 nucleotides: TGTGCCAGCAGCCGAAGTGGCGGGATGTTCTTGAATGAGCAGTTCTTC. It specifies CASSRSGGMFLNEQFF.

The V and J genes are TRBV20-1 and TRBJ2-1, with 9 bases fitting TRBD2. V trimming: 5 bases; J trimming: 4 bases; junction bases outside the gene matches: 6. Germline V gene sequence: CDR1 DFQATT, CDR2 SNEGSKA (reference sequence). The CDR3 length is 14 residues. CDR3 in amino acids: CSAPWTSAYNEQFF. The CDR3 DNA reads as TGCAGTGCTCCTTGGACTAGCGCATACAATGAGCAGTTCTTC.

CDR3 bases: TGCAGTGCTAAGAAAGGAAGGACCACACGCACAGATACGCAGTATTTT. It encodes CSAKKGRTTRTDTQYF. The chain combines TRBV20-1 with TRBJ2-3, with D uncertain. The CDR3 has 16 residues. Between the trimmed V and J ends, which lost 4 bases and 1 base, there was a span of 18 bases. Germline-derived CDR1 and CDR2 are DFQATT and SNEGSKA (reference sequence).

This clonotype was seen many times. The rearrangement uses TRBV29-1 and TRBJ2-7, with TRBD1 as a possible D gene (6 bases). This CDR3 comprises 12 residues. In germline, CDR1 is SQVTM, CDR2 ANQGSEA. V lost 7 bases to trimming and J lost 3 bases, with 13 bases between them. The CDR3 spells CSAQGRSYEQYF. The CDR3 DNA reads as TGCAGCGCACAGGGAAGGAGCTACGAGCAGTACTTC.

The chain carries TRBV27 and TRBJ2-7, with a weak D call TRBD2 (6 bases). CDR1 is MNHEY, CDR2 SMNVEV, per germline (reference sequence). The CDR3 is 14 residues long. Deletions cut 0 bases from V and 2 bases from J, with 8 bases between. The CDR3 region is CASSLSRGTYEQYF. DNA for the CDR3: TGTGCCAGCAGTTTATCGCGGGGTACCTACGAGCAGTACTTC.

This chain uses TRBV10-3 with TRBJ1-5, with D unclear. Germline CDR1 ENHRY, CDR2 SYGVKD. Trimming left V 6 bases short and J 2 bases short, with 17 bases between. The CDR3 sequence is 16 residues long. The CDR3 protein is CAISDLKGRGNQPQHF. The CDR3, as DNA: TGTGCCATCAGCGACCTCAAAGGTAGGGGCAATCAGCCCCAGCATTTT.

This clonotype showed up just a few times. The J gene is TRBJ2-1, the V gene TRBV20-1; D is perhaps TRBD1 or TRBD2 (5 bases each). The germline CDR1 and CDR2 sequences are DFQATT and SNEGSKA (reference sequence). Trimming shortened V by 0 bases and J by 3 bases, and 12 bases separated the two germline ends. The CDR3 spans 15 residues. The CDR3 DNA is TGCAGTGCTAGAGAGCCAGGGACCTTCTACAATGAGCAGTTCTTC. Translated, it gives CSAREPGTFYNEQFF.

V and J are TRBV4-1 and TRBJ2-2; D perhaps matches TRBD2 (5 bases). CDR1 and CDR2 from the germline V gene are MGHRA and YSYEKL. V was pared by 1 base and J by 5 bases, with 8 bases between. The CDR3 loop spans 14 amino acids. The CDR3 DNA sequence: TGCGCCAGCAGCCAAGGCACGGGAACCGGGGAGCTGTTTTTT. Protein: CASSQGTGTGELFF.